This is a list of T cell receptor beta chains from one sample in a study of T cells in Graves' hyperthyroidism and ophthalmopathy. TCRdb reprocessed the multiplex PCR reads via MiXCR and lists one record per CDR3 protein. The data hold fewer than 400,000 distinct CDR3 sequences, with about 14% observed a single time. The sequenced material came from blood. These receptors came from a man aged 45-60 years with Graves' ophthalmopathy. The CDR3 runs from the conserved cysteine through the conserved F or W. Each record gives: clone size, J gene, V gene, D gene, CDR3 protein, CDR3 DNA. D genes are given only for firm matches. Clone size appears in some rows only: once, few, many, or a class for an expanded clone.

>NA|TRBJ2-1|TRBV20-1|TRBD2
CSANPTSGRGSYNEQFF
TGCAGTGCTAACCCGACTAGCGGGAGGGGGTCCTACAATGAGCAGTTCTTC
>many|TRBJ2-1|TRBV30|NA
CAWSRRGGFEQFF
TGTGCCTGGAGTCGTAGGGGGGGATTTGAGCAGTTCTTC
>many|TRBJ2-3|TRBV5-1|TRBD1
CASSTGTALGTDTQYF
TGCGCCAGCAGCACAGGGACAGCTTTGGGTACAGATACGCAGTATTTT
>many|TRBJ1-1|TRBV11-2|TRBD1
CASSLRQGGSEAFF
TGTGCCAGCAGCTTACGCCAGGGGGGGAGTGAAGCTTTCTTT
>many|TRBJ2-1|TRBV3-1|TRBD2
CASSLRGAGGFYNEQFF
TGTGCCAGCAGCCTCCGGGGAGCGGGAGGGTTCTACAATGAGCAGTTCTTC
>many|TRBJ2-7|TRBV7-2|NA
CASSFGVPYEQYF
TGTGCCAGCAGCTTTGGTGTCCCCTACGAGCAGTACTTC
>many|TRBJ2-2|TRBV12-3/TRBV12-4|TRBD2
CASRSGGGTGELFF
TGTGCCAGCAGGTCCGGCGGGGGCACCGGGGAGCTGTTTTTT
>many|TRBJ2-7|TRBV12-3/TRBV12-4|NA
CASSVSLDRSYEQYF
TGTGCCAGCAGTGTGAGTCTGGACAGATCCTACGAGCAGTACTTC
>many|TRBJ2-2|TRBV12-3/TRBV12-4|NA
CASRAGNTFLTGELFF
TGTGCCAGCAGAGCCGGGAATACTTTTCTCACCGGGGAGCTGTTTTTT
>NA|TRBJ2-3|TRBV29-1|NA
CSVETGKDTQYF
TGCAGCGTTGAAACAGGGAAAGATACGCAGTATTTT
>many|TRBJ1-2|TRBV29-1|NA
CSVASMLTTSNYGYTF
TGCAGCGTTGCGTCGATGCTAACTACTTCTAACTATGGCTACACCTTC
>NA|TRBJ2-5|TRBV24-1|NA
CATSDQGTQETQYF
TGTGCCACCAGTGACCAAGGGACCCAAGAGACCCAGTACTTC
>many|TRBJ2-1|TRBV30|TRBD2
CAWSLGTSGYNEQFF
TGTGCCTGGAGCCTTGGGACTAGCGGCTACAATGAGCAGTTCTTC
>NA|TRBJ2-7|TRBV9|TRBD2
CASSVEREGPLCYEQYF
TGTGCCAGCAGCGTCGAACGGGAGGGCCCTCTTTGCTACGAGCAGTACTTC
>few|TRBJ1-2|TRBV13|TRBD1
CASSQGQERGYGYTF
TGTGCCAGCAGCCAAGGACAGGAAAGAGGCTATGGCTACACCTTC
>many|TRBJ2-7|TRBV12-3/TRBV12-4|TRBD2
CATRIAGSSYEQYF
TGTGCCACCCGGATAGCGGGTAGCTCCTACGAGCAGTACTTC
>NA|TRBJ2-5|TRBV7-9|NA
CASRPGRRGQETQYF
TGTGCCAGCAGGCCAGGAAGGAGGGGACAAGAGACCCAGTACTTC
>many|TRBJ1-5|TRBV10-3|TRBD1
CAISEDRGNSISNQPQHF
TGTGCCATCAGTGAAGACAGGGGAAACTCGATTAGCAATCAGCCCCAGCATTTT
>many|TRBJ1-1|TRBV20-1|NA
CSARDLSPRNTEAFF
TGCAGTGCTAGAGATCTAAGCCCACGGAACACTGAAGCTTTCTTT
>many|TRBJ1-5|TRBV20-1|NA
CSARAVNNQPQHF
TGCAGTGCTAGAGCGGTAAACAATCAGCCCCAGCATTTT
>many|TRBJ2-2|TRBV19|TRBD2
CASSDTSGSVVGELFF
TGTGCCAGTAGTGACACTAGCGGGAGTGTTGTCGGGGAGCTGTTTTTT
>NA|TRBJ2-6|TRBV5-5|NA
CASSFSATLISGANVLTF
TGTGCCAGCAGCTTCTCTGCGACTCTTATCTCTGGGGCCAACGTCCTGACTTTC
>many|TRBJ2-7|TRBV28|NA
CASSLSSLSSEQYF
TGTGCCAGCAGTTTATCCAGCCTCTCCTCCGAGCAGTACTTC
>many|TRBJ2-3|TRBV24-1|TRBD2
CATSDRLKREGPNTQYF
TGTGCCACCAGTGATCGACTGAAGCGGGAGGGCCCGAATACGCAGTATTTT
>many|TRBJ1-3|TRBV30|NA
CAWSVGEPSGNTIYF
TGTGCCTGGAGTGTCGGCGAGCCCTCTGGAAACACCATATATTTT
>many|TRBJ2-5|TRBV9|TRBD2
CASSYSGEETQYF
TGTGCCAGCAGCTATAGCGGGGAGGAGACCCAGTACTTC
>NA|TRBJ2-5|TRBV7-9|TRBD1
CASSLGATGGRETQYF
TGTGCCAGCAGCTTAGGGGCGACAGGGGGCCGAGAGACCCAGTACTTC
>few|TRBJ2-7|TRBV30|TRBD1
CAWETGPYEQYF
TGTGCCTGGGAGACAGGGCCGTACGAGCAGTACTTC
>once|TRBJ2-7|TRBV20-1|TRBD2
CSAVGTSGFSYEQYF
TGCAGTGCCGTAGGGACTAGCGGTTTTTCCTACGAGCAGTACTTC
>few|TRBJ1-2|TRBV20-1|NA
CSHPSDSANYGYTF
TGCAGCCACCCGTCCGACAGCGCTAACTATGGCTACACCTTC
>many|TRBJ2-3|TRBV24-1|TRBD2
CATSVASSGRAVDTQYF
TGTGCCACCAGTGTTGCGTCTAGCGGGAGGGCCGTAGATACGCAGTATTTT
>many|TRBJ2-2|TRBV5-1|TRBD2
CASSTGLAVAGELFF
TGCGCCAGCAGCACGGGACTAGCGGTAGCCGGGGAGCTGTTTTTT
>many|TRBJ1-5|TRBV5-5|NA
CASSSAGGNQPQHF
TGTGCCAGCAGCTCAGCAGGGGGCAATCAGCCCCAGCATTTT
>few|TRBJ2-3|TRBV10-2|TRBD2
CATTGYSGRLTDTQYF
TGCGCCACCACCGGATATAGCGGGAGGCTCACAGATACGCAGTATTTT
>many|TRBJ2-6|TRBV7-6|NA
CASSPGAARSGANVLTF
TGTGCCAGCAGCCCCGGGGCAGCCCGCTCTGGGGCCAACGTCCTGACTTTC
>many|TRBJ2-7|TRBV6-5|TRBD2
CASSYSTASGTAYEQYF
TGTGCCAGCAGTTACTCGACTGCTAGCGGGACAGCCTACGAGCAGTACTTC
>NA|TRBJ2-7|TRBV3-1|NA
CASSSTPGARETYEQYF
TGTGCCAGCAGCTCCACCCCGGGAGCGAGGGAAACCTACGAGCAGTACTTC
>NA|TRBJ1-1|TRBV20-1|NA
CSAADSPMNTEAFF
TGCAGTGCGGCGGACAGCCCCATGAACACTGAAGCTTTCTTT
>many|TRBJ1-1|TRBV11-1|NA
CASSHGRGTEAFF
TGTGCCAGCAGCCACGGACGGGGCACTGAAGCTTTCTTT
>many|TRBJ2-1|TRBV11-2|TRBD2
CASRPTSGSINEQFF
TGTGCCAGCAGACCGACTAGCGGGAGTATAAATGAGCAGTTCTTC
>many|TRBJ2-1|TRBV27|NA
CASSLMAGRIYNEQFF
TGTGCCAGCAGTTTAATGGCGGGGAGGATTTACAATGAGCAGTTCTTC
>NA|TRBJ2-5|TRBV18|TRBD1
CASSPLTGGRETQYF
TGTGCCAGCTCACCGCTAACAGGGGGCAGAGAGACCCAGTACTTC